The next 17 T cell receptor beta chains were all read from a single sample in a study of T-cell memory formation after mild COVID-19 listed by TCRdb under 2021. Library preparation was by 5' RACE. The sequencer was an Illumina NovaSeq 6000. TCRdb reprocessed the public reads (quality trimming at Q25 with fastp, clone calling with MiXCR) and kept in-frame beta chains. Merged by CDR3 protein, the rows form single entries marked with the most common genes and DNA. This sample has approximately 570,000 distinct CDR3 sequences in its table, and approximately 19% of those were observed once. The ten largest clones add up to about 11% of the sample. The source material was PBMCs or a T cell subset sorted from them (not recorded which). The receptors derive from an adult woman who had mild COVID-19 (a few samples of this study predate the infection). The sample titles of this study are shuffled in the database, so cell type and time point are left out; the donor was told from shared clones.

The rearrangement uses TRBV21-1 and TRBJ2-2. TRBV21-1 is classified as a pseudogene. CDR3 size: 16 residues. In DNA, the CDR3 is TGTGCCAGCAGCAAATGGGGTAGAGCCGACACCGGGGAGCTGTTTTTT. Translated: CASSKWGRADTGELFF.

The chain recombines TRBV7-8 with TRBJ2-3; 8 bases map to TRBD2. CDR3 length equals 16 residues. After removal of 9 bases from V and 4 bases from J, the junction contained 15 bases not matched to a gene. CDR1 is SGHVS, CDR2 FQNEAQ, per germline. The CDR3 coding sequence is TGTGCCAGGAGATCCGATTACGGGAGGGCAGCAGATACGCAGTATTTT. Protein: CARRSDYGRAADTQYF.

This clonotype was counted between two and nine times. The chain links TRBV7-3 to TRBJ2-2; D remains ambiguous. The CDR3 consists of 14 residues. The germline V gene has CDR1 SGHTA and CDR2 FQGTGA. Deletions cut 5 bases from V and 0 bases from J, with 7 bases between. The CDR3 region has the DNA TGTGCCAGCAGCACCCAGACGAACACCGGGGAGCTGTTTTTT. It translates to CASSTQTNTGELFF.

The table lists this clonotype with many counts. This chain links TRBV7-2 with TRBJ2-2; D uncertain. Trimming took off 0 bases at V and 4 bases at J, with 6 bases between the two ends. Germline CDR1 reads SGHTA; CDR2 reads FQGNSA. The length of the CDR3 is 14 residues. CDR3 DNA: TGTGCCAGCAGCTTAGCGGGTATCACCGGGGAGCTGTTTTTT. It is translated as CASSLAGITGELFF.

This clonotype was seen more than once but under ten times. The rearrangement links TRBV9 to TRBJ2-2, with 8 bases that match TRBD2. The CDR3 contains 16 residues. The V segment lost 5 bases and the J segment 3 bases; nucleotides outside the gene matches: 9. Per the germline V gene, CDR1 is SGDLS and CDR2 is YYNGEE. CDR3 bases: TGTGCCAGCAGAACAGGACTAGCACCCTACACCGGGGAGCTGTTTTTT. Translating it yields CASRTGLAPYTGELFF.

This clonotype was seen a few times. The chain links TRBV18 to TRBJ2-5; the D is unclear. CDR3 length equals 13 residues. CDR1 and CDR2 from the germline V gene are KGHSH and LQKENI. Trimming cost V 2 bases and J 2 bases, with 6 bases left between them. CDR3: CASSPETQETQYF. DNA for the CDR3: TGTGCCAGCTCACCAGAGACTCAAGAGACCCAGTACTTC.

This clonotype has only a few counts. The V and J genes are TRBV15 and TRBJ2-3; D remains ambiguous. Trimming removed 0 bases from V and 0 bases from J, with 13 bases in between. CDR3 length: 17 residues. In germline, CDR1 is LNHNV, CDR2 YYDKDF (reference sequence). The CDR3 bases are TGTGCCACCAGCAGAGATAAGAGGACCCGCAGCACAGATACGCAGTATTTT. This codes for CATSRDKRTRSTDTQYF.

In its sample, this clonotype was seen a few times. This chain joins TRBV7-8 and TRBJ1-6, with D possibly being TRBD1 (6 bases). CDR1 and CDR2 from the germline V gene are SGHVS and FQNEAQ. This CDR3 spans 14 amino acids. Trimming stripped 5 bases from V and 7 bases from J, with 12 bases between. CDR3 DNA sequence: TGTGCCAGCAGCATTCAGGGGAGGAATTCACCCCTCCACTTT. Amino acid sequence: CASSIQGRNSPLHF.

This clonotype was picked up a small number of times. The J gene is TRBJ2-3, the V gene TRBV6-2 or TRBV6-3; D may be TRBD2 (6 bases). With 6 bases removed from V and 6 bases from J, the gap between germline ends came to 25 bases. The germline gives CDR1 MNHEY, CDR2 SVGEGT. The CDR3 sequence is 17 residues long. The DNA for the CDR3 is TGTGCCAGCAGCCGACCGCGACTAGGAGAAAAGAGGGATACGCAGTATTTT. Translated, it gives CASSRPRLGEKRDTQYF.

The genes are TRBV5-1 and TRBJ2-1; TRBD2 agrees at 11 bases. The germline gives CDR1 SGHRS, CDR2 YFSETQ. V gave up 1 base and J gave up 4 bases; unmatched junction bases: 25. The length of the CDR3 is 23 residues. CDR3 amino acids: CASSLLTSGGDRAVRSGYNEQFF. CDR3 DNA: TGCGCCAGCAGCTTGTTAACTAGCGGGGGAGATCGGGCTGTCAGATCCGGGTACAATGAGCAGTTCTTC.

In this sample, this clonotype turned up a few times. V and J are TRBV9 and TRBJ1-4; weak D call: TRBD1 (6 bases). In germline, CDR1 is SGDLS, CDR2 YYNGEE. The CDR3 loop spans 18 amino acids. Trimming stripped 0 bases from V and 4 bases from J, with 19 bases between. The CDR3 nucleotides are TGTGCCAGCAGCGTAGACCTTCCCCCGGCAGGGGTTAATGAAAAACTGTTTTTT. The encoded protein is CASSVDLPPAGVNEKLFF.

Only a few counts were recorded for this clonotype. The rearrangement uses TRBV5-6 and TRBJ1-2; no clear D gene. Trimming pared 5 bases from V and 8 bases from J, leaving 10 bases between. CDR1 is SGHDT, CDR2 YYEEEE, per germline. The CDR3 sequence is 11 residues long. Here the CDR3 reads CASSFMGGYTF. CDR3 bases: TGTGCCAGCAGTTTTATGGGGGGCTACACCTTC. Supplemented by reference TRBV5-6 and TRBJ1-2, the full variable domain reads DAGVTQSPTHLIKTRGQQVTLRCSPKSGHDTVSWYQQALGQGPQFIFQYYEEEERQRGNFPDRFSGHQFPNYSSELNVNALLLGDSALYLCASSFMGGYTFGSGTRLTVV.

The table lists this clonotype with a few counts. V and J are TRBV7-2 and TRBJ1-6, with TRBD1 as a possible D gene (5 bases). Deletions cut 1 base from V and 0 bases from J, with 10 bases between. There are 17 residues in the CDR3. Germline V gives CDR1 SGHTA, CDR2 FQGNSA. Here the CDR3 DNA reads TGTGCCAGCAGCTTAGAGAGGGGTAGCTCCTATAATTCACCCCTCCACTTT. Its translation: CASSLERGSSYNSPLHF.

The chain has TRBV12-3 or TRBV12-4 and TRBJ1-2; D call uncertain. V lost 3 bases to trimming and J lost 4 bases, with 18 bases between them. The CDR3 contains 16 residues. The CDR3 loop is CASSLRSVQTFYGYTF. For the CDR3, the DNA is TGTGCCAGCAGTTTGCGTTCAGTACAGACTTTCTATGGCTACACCTTC.

The gene calls are TRBV4-3 and TRBJ2-1; 10 positions agree with TRBD2. CDR3 length: 15 residues. The germline V gene has CDR1 LGHNA and CDR2 YSLEER. V lost 1 base to trimming and J lost 11 bases; unmatched junction nucleotides: 8. CDR3: CASSQGVRTSGKQFF. The DNA for the CDR3 is TGCGCCAGCAGCCAAGGAGTCAGGACTAGCGGAAAGCAGTTCTTC.

The chain uses TRBV27 and TRBJ1-5; D is undetermined. The CDR3 is 16 amino acids. The V end lost 5 bases, the J end lost 2 bases, and 16 bases lay between the germline ends. CDR1 and CDR2 (germline): MNHEY, SMNVEV (reference sequence). CDR3 bases: TGTGCCAGCAGTCCACAGTGGGGAATGGGCAATCAGCCCCAGCATTTT. This gives the protein CASSPQWGMGNQPQHF.

This rearrangement joins TRBV7-2 to TRBJ1-6; possible D gene TRBD1, 5 bases. This CDR3 is 16 amino acids long. Germline V CDR1 and CDR2: SGHTA, FQGNSA. With 4 bases removed from V and 7 bases from J, the gap between germline ends came to 17 bases. The CDR3 nucleotides are TGTGCCAGCAGCTCCCGGGGGGGACCGACGAATTCACCCCTCCACTTT. It yields the protein CASSSRGGPTNSPLHF.